This is a list of T cell receptor beta chains from one sample in a study of cytomegalovirus exposure and HLA in healthy donors. Clones were sequenced by immunoSEQ multiplex PCR, and TCRdb holds only the in-frame ones, with some missing. The repertoire includes over 130,000 clones, roughly 80% of them detected once, and 3.5% sits in the top ten. The source material was PBMCs. These receptor sequences come from a human donor in good health. CDR3s include the opening cysteine and the closing phenylalanine or tryptophan. A D gene is named only where the DNA matches it firmly. Only part of the rows carry a size: once, few, many, or a class if the clone is expanded.

D gene,J gene,CDR3 length,V gene,clone size,CDR3 protein,CDR3 DNA
TRBD1,TRBJ2-7,16,TRBV5-1,NA,CASSFKEGQGAHEQYF,TGCGCCAGCAGCTTTAAAGAGGGACAGGGCGCCCACGAGCAGTACTTC
TRBD2,TRBJ2-2,20,TRBV4-1,NA,CASSQEGVAGGPSSRGELFF,TGCGCCAGCAGCCAAGAAGGGGTAGCGGGAGGGCCTTCGAGTAGGGGGGAGCTGTTTTTT
NA,TRBJ2-7,13,TRBV4-1,NA,CASSQVSAYEQYF,TGCGCCAGCAGCCAGGTCAGCGCCTACGAGCAGTACTTC
NA,TRBJ2-2,15,TRBV18,NA,CASSPISSNTGELFF,TGTGCCAGCTCACCAATAAGCTCGAACACCGGGGAGCTGTTTTTT
TRBD2,TRBJ2-2,16,TRBV7-2,NA,CASLRGTSGSSGELFF,TGTGCCAGCCTAAGAGGGACTAGCGGGAGTTCCGGGGAGCTGTTTTTT
NA,TRBJ2-2,13,TRBV6-1,NA,CASSYLGTGELFF,TGTGCTAGTAGCTATTTGGGTACCGGGGAGCTGTTTTTT
NA,TRBJ1-1,14,TRBV10-3,NA,CAIRKQGVDTEAFF,TGTGCCATCAGGAAACAGGGTGTCGACACTGAAGCTTTCTTT
NA,TRBJ2-5,14,TRBV25-1,NA,CASSENKVQETQYF,TGTGCCAGCAGTGAGAACAAAGTTCAAGAGACCCAGTACTTC
TRBD1,TRBJ2-7,14,TRBV27,once,CASSSRDRGIEQYF,TGTGCCAGCAGTTCCCGGGACAGGGGGATCGAGCAGTACTTC
TRBD1,TRBJ2-7,16,TRBV5-6,NA,CASSLVRDRDTYEQYF,TGTGCCAGCAGCTTGGTCCGGGACAGGGACACCTACGAGCAGTACTTC
NA,TRBJ2-3,15,TRBV5-4,NA,CASSSDHYSIDTQYF,TGTGCCAGCAGCTCAGATCACTACTCCATCGATACGCAGTATTTT
TRBD2,TRBJ2-6,19,TRBV2,NA,CASSEYPRRGVSGANVLTF,TGTGCCAGCAGTGAATATCCCAGGCGGGGGGTCTCTGGGGCCAACGTCCTGACTTTC
NA,TRBJ2-1,13,TRBV19,NA,CASSMGQVNEQFF,TGTGCCAGTAGTATGGGACAAGTAAATGAGCAGTTCTTC
NA,TRBJ2-1,17,TRBV18,once,CASSPFDDDWHGNEQFF,TGTGCCAGCTCACCTTTTGATGATGACTGGCACGGTAATGAGCAGTTCTTC